This passage covers 4 T cell receptor beta chains from one sample sequenced in a study of cytomegalovirus exposure and HLA in healthy donors. The PCR used 60 Vbeta and 13 Jbeta primers. Profiled with immunoSEQ multiplex PCR; TCRdb holds only in-frame clones, not every one. The sample comprises 95,000 to 150,000 clones, 75% of which are singletons, and roughly 3% rests with the top ten. Source material: PBMCs. The receptor source for this set is a woman aged 40 to 50 in good health and CMV-seropositive.

The rearrangement links TRBV2 to TRBJ1-2; the D is unclear. The germline V gene encodes CDR1 SNHLY and CDR2 FYNNEI. CDR3 size: 15 residues. Trimming stripped 8 bases from V and 5 bases from J, with 21 bases between. CDR3 sequence: CASPVEQVIGYGYTF. In nucleotides, the CDR3 is TGTGCCAGCCCCGTTGAGCAGGTGATTGGTTATGGCTACACCTTC.

The chain recombines TRBV11-3 with TRBJ1-1; no clear D gene. Deletions cut 5 bases from V and 2 bases from J, with 9 bases between. CDR1 is SGHNT, CDR2 YENEEA, per germline. The CDR3 covers 13 residues. The chain's CDR3 is CASSPGDNTEAFF. In DNA form, the CDR3 reads TGTGCCAGCAGCCCCGGAGATAACACTGAAGCTTTCTTT.

V and J are TRBV7-9 and TRBJ1-5, with D unresolved. There are 17 residues in the CDR3. With 1 base removed from V and 0 bases from J, the gap between germline ends came to 13 bases. CDR1 is SEHNR and CDR2 is FQNEAQ in the germline V gene (reference sequence). For the CDR3, the DNA is TGTGCCAGCAGCTTAGACTACCGCCTTAATAGCAATCAGCCCCAGCATTTT. This gives the protein CASSLDYRLNSNQPQHF.

This sequence joins TRBV11-2 and TRBJ1-5; the match to TRBD1 covers 7 bases. CDR3 length: 14 amino acids. In germline, CDR1 is SGHAT, CDR2 FQNNGV. V dropped 5 bases and J dropped 2; count of bases not matched to a gene: 3. The CDR3 bases are TGTGCCAGCAGCCAGGGGACAGGCAATCAGCCCCAGCATTTT. Amino acids: CASSQGTGNQPQHF.